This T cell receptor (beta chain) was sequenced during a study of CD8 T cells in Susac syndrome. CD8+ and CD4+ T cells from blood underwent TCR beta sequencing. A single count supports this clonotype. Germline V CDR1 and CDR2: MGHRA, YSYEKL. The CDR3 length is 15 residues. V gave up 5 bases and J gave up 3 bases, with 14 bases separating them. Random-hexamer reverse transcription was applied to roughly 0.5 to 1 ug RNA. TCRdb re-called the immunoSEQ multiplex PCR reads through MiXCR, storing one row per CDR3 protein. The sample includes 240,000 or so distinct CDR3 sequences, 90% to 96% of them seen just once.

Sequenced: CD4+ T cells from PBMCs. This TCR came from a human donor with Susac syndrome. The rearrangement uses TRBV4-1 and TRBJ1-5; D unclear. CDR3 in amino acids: CASSDYQSNNQPQHF. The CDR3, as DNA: TGCGCCAGCAGCGACTATCAGAGCAACAATCAGCCCCAGCATTTT.